The 31 T cell receptor beta chains below were found in one sample sequenced in a study of radiation and T cells in renal cell carcinoma. Time point noted: blood 4 weeks post-SBRT, at nephrectomy. As for treatment: 15 Gy SBRT to primary tumor, nephrectomy 4 weeks later. The method was immunoSEQ multiplex PCR; TCRdb's version includes in-frame clones alone and lacks a portion of them. The sample lists roughly 45,000 clones, roughly 80% occurring once. Sequencing used blood, obtained from a patient whose treatment included radiotherapy and nephrectomy. The receptor set was obtained from a woman in her sixties or seventies with renal cell carcinoma.

This rearrangement joins TRBV28 to TRBJ1-1; 10 nucleotides line up with TRBD1. Trimming removed 5 bases from V and 3 bases from J; junction bases left unmatched: 6. The CDR3 extends over 15 amino acids. CDR1 and CDR2 from the germline V gene are MDHEN and SYDVKM. The CDR3 spells CASSPTGQGDTEAFF. Here the CDR3 DNA reads TGTGCCAGCAGTCCGACAGGACAGGGGGACACTGAAGCTTTCTTT.

A remark on this clone: One end of the junction does not line up with germline, which may come from a read error. The chain links TRBV19 to TRBJ1-2; no reliable D call. The CDR3 is made up of 14 amino acids. Per the germline V gene, CDR1 is LNHDA and CDR2 is SQIVND (reference sequence). The CDR3 nucleotides read TGTGCCAGTAGTAGACTTTCCCCGCCGCGTGGGATCTCCTTC. Translated, it gives CASSRLSPPRGISF. The full variable domain, rest sourced from reference TRBV19 and TRBJ1-2, is DGGITQSPKYLFRKEGQNVTLSCEQNLNHDAMYWYRQDPGQGLRLIYYSQIVNDFQKGDIAEGYSVSREKKESFPLTVTSAQKNPTAFYLCASSRLSPPRGISFGSGTRLTVV.

The chain links TRBV19 to TRBJ1-5, with TRBD1 matching over 7 bases. CDR1 LNHDA and CDR2 SQIVND come from the germline V gene (reference sequence). V dropped 6 bases and J dropped 0; count of bases not matched to a gene: 5. The CDR3 length is 15 residues. The CDR3 loop is CASSWGQYSNQPQHF. The DNA for the CDR3 is TGTGCCAGTAGCTGGGGACAGTATAGCAATCAGCCCCAGCATTTT.

The chain carries TRBV9 and TRBJ1-1; D is ambiguous. V dropped 2 bases and J dropped 0 bases, with 8 bases sitting between them. There are 14 residues in the CDR3. Germline-derived CDR1 and CDR2 are SGDLS and YYNGEE. CDR3 in amino acids: CASSVEAMNTEAFF. The CDR3 DNA reads TGTGCCAGCAGCGTCGAGGCCATGAACACTGAAGCTTTCTTT. Supplemented by reference TRBV9 and TRBJ1-1, the full variable domain reads DSGVTQTPKHLITATGQRVTLRCSPRSGDLSVYWYQQSLDQGLQFLIQYYNGEERAKGNILERFSAQQFPDLHSELNLSSLELGDSALYFCASSVEAMNTEAFFGQGTRLTVV.

The chain employs TRBV2 and TRBJ1-2; the match to TRBD1 covers 11 bases. The V gene's germline CDR1 is SNHLY and CDR2 FYNNEI. The CDR3 is 15 amino acids. J was trimmed by 8 bases and V by 0 bases; bases with no gene match: 5. Here the CDR3 DNA reads TGTGCCAGCAGTGAAGCCCCCGGGACAGGGGGAGGCTACACCTTC. Its protein product is CASSEAPGTGGGYTF. The complete variable domain, with remaining parts taken from reference TRBV2 and TRBJ1-2, reads EPEVTQTPSHQVTQMGQEVILRCVPISNHLYFYWYRQILGQKVEFLVSFYNNEISEKSEIFDDQFSVERPDGSNFTLKIRSTKLEDSAMYFCASSEAPGTGGGYTFGSGTRLTVV.

This sequence joins TRBV5-1 and TRBJ1-6; D unresolved. Germline assignment: CDR1 SGHRS and CDR2 YFSETQ. Trimming removed 4 bases from V and 10 bases from J, with 15 bases in between. CDR3 length: 14 residues. Here the CDR3 reads CASSDRLSGSPLHF. The CDR3 DNA reads as TGCGCCAGCAGCGATCGGTTATCAGGATCACCCCTCCACTTT.

The chain recombines TRBV11-2 with TRBJ2-5; 8 bases are shared with TRBD2. Germline CDR1 and CDR2: SGHAT and FQNNGV. Trimming took 1 base from V and 5 from J; bases not matched to a gene: 9. The CDR3 is 16 amino acids. The CDR3: CASSLVGGGPGETQYF. DNA of the CDR3: TGTGCCAGCAGCTTAGTAGGCGGGGGGCCGGGGGAGACCCAGTACTTC.

This clone appeared a few times. V is TRBV5-1 and J is TRBJ1-1, with a weak D call TRBD1 (5 bases). CDR1 SGHRS and CDR2 YFSETQ come from the germline V gene. V lost 0 bases to trimming and J lost 1 base, with 10 bases between them. The CDR3 is 15 amino acids. This chain's CDR3 is CASSLGAGSNTEAFF. Written as DNA, the CDR3 is TGCGCCAGCAGCTTGGGGGCAGGGTCGAACACTGAAGCTTTCTTT.

In this sample, this clone turned up once. The V gene is TRBV5-1, the J gene TRBJ2-7; 9 nucleotides align to TRBD1. The germline V gene has CDR1 SGHRS and CDR2 YFSETQ. This CDR3 is 15 amino acids long. V trimming: 1 base; J trimming: 3 bases; junction bases outside the gene matches: 5. This chain's CDR3 is CASSLLWTGDYEQYF. In DNA form, the CDR3 reads TGCGCCAGCAGCTTGCTGTGGACAGGGGACTACGAGCAGTACTTC.

The chain links TRBV27 to TRBJ2-1; the D is unclear. The CDR3 extends over 13 amino acids. Trimming cost V 10 bases and J 7 bases, with 17 bases left between them. Germline V gives CDR1 MNHEY, CDR2 SMNVEV (reference sequence). The CDR3 spells CATWIGFDNEQFF. The CDR3 DNA reads TGTGCCACCTGGATAGGCTTCGATAATGAGCAGTTCTTC.

J is TRBJ2-3 and V is TRBV6-1; 13 bases map to TRBD2. The CDR3 is made up of 13 amino acids. Germline V lookup: CDR1 MNHNS, CDR2 SASEGT. Trimming removed 5 bases from V and 11 bases from J; junction bases left unmatched: 4. The CDR3 sequence is CASSIGLAGVQYF. The CDR3 DNA follows: TGTGCCAGCAGTATAGGACTAGCGGGGGTGCAGTATTTT.

The chain combines TRBV6-6 with TRBJ2-1; 10 bases are a match to TRBD2. There are 15 residues in the CDR3. Germline V gene data show CDR1 as MNHNY and CDR2 as SVGAGI (reference sequence). J gave up 8 bases and V 6 bases, and 10 bases lay outside the gene matches. CDR3 sequence reads: CASRPGTSESDEQFF. DNA for the CDR3: TGTGCCAGCAGACCCGGGACTAGCGAGTCGGATGAGCAGTTCTTC.

The chain carries TRBV14 and TRBJ2-5; D gene unclear. The germline V gene encodes CDR1 SGHDN and CDR2 FVKESK. CDR3 length: 15 amino acids. V lost 2 bases, J lost 3 bases, and 13 bases lay in between. CDR3 in DNA: TGTGCCAGCAGCCAATTTTATGGGAAAAAAGAGACCCAGTACTTC. This encodes CASSQFYGKKETQYF. The full variable domain, completed using reference TRBV14 and TRBJ2-5, is EAGVTQFPSHSVIEKGQTVTLRCDPISGHDNLYWYRRVMGKEIKFLLHFVKESKQDESGMPNNRFLAERTGGTYSTLKVQPAELEDSGVYFCASSQFYGKKETQYFGPGTRLLVL.

Regarding this clone: Other DNA sequences from this sample encode an identical CDR3 as well. In nucleotides, the CDR3 is TGTGCCAGCAGTGGGACGGGGGGCGACCAGCCCCAGCATTTT. It specifies CASSGTGGDQPQHF. V and J are TRBV2 and TRBJ1-5; D is perhaps TRBD1 (6 bases). The CDR3 length is 14 residues. CDR1 and CDR2 (germline): SNHLY, FYNNEI. V lost 4 bases and J 7 bases, leaving 14 bases between the germline ends.

This rearrangement joins TRBV30 to TRBJ1-1; D is undetermined. V shed 0 bases and J shed 7 bases, with 6 bases lying between them. Germline V gene data show CDR1 as GTSNPN and CDR2 as SVGIG (reference sequence). CDR3 length equals 11 residues. CDR3 loop: CAWSVAYEAFF. The CDR3 DNA sequence: TGTGCCTGGAGTGTAGCTTATGAAGCTTTCTTT.

V gene TRBV28 combines with J gene TRBJ1-1; D is uncertain. CDR3 length: 11 residues. Germline lookup yields CDR1 MDHEN and CDR2 SYDVKM. Trimming removed 7 bases at V and 0 bases at J, with 3 bases between. The CDR3 DNA reads as TGTGCCAGCAAATTGAACACTGAAGCTTTCTTT. As protein: CASKLNTEAFF.

This sequence joins TRBV27 and TRBJ2-1; tentative D call: TRBD2 (5 bases). Germline V gives CDR1 MNHEY, CDR2 SMNVEV (reference sequence). CDR3 length: 11 amino acids. The V and J ends lost 8 bases and 9 bases respectively, with 11 bases between them. CDR3 nucleotides: TGTGCCAGCGGATTAGAGGGTGAGCAGTTCTTC. Its translation: CASGLEGEQFF.

The V gene is TRBV2, the J gene TRBJ2-3, with 13 nucleotides matching TRBD2. Germline loops: CDR1 SNHLY, CDR2 FYNNEI. After removal of 6 bases from V and 4 bases from J, the junction contained 10 bases not matched to a gene. The CDR3 length is 17 residues. The CDR3 sequence is CASRALAGGRTSDTQYF. For the CDR3, the DNA is TGTGCCAGCAGGGCACTAGCGGGGGGGCGGACGTCAGATACGCAGTATTTT. Complete variable domain (other parts from reference TRBV2 and TRBJ2-3): EPEVTQTPSHQVTQMGQEVILRCVPISNHLYFYWYRQILGQKVEFLVSFYNNEISEKSEIFDDQFSVERPDGSNFTLKIRSTKLEDSAMYFCASRALAGGRTSDTQYFGPGTRLTVL.

V gene TRBV7-9 combines with J gene TRBJ1-5; possible D gene TRBD1, 5 bases. The CDR3 loop spans 15 amino acids. CDR1 SEHNR and CDR2 FQNEAQ come from the germline V gene (reference sequence). Between the trimmed V and J ends, which lost 5 bases and 7 bases, there was a span of 18 bases. The DNA of the CDR3 is TGTGCCAGCAGCCGTGGACAAGGAGGAGGACAGCCCCAGCATTTT. It codes for CASSRGQGGGQPQHF.

The genes are TRBV7-9 and TRBJ2-7; D is ambiguous. CDR3 length equals 14 residues. The germline V gene has CDR1 SEHNR and CDR2 FQNEAQ (reference sequence). V was clipped by 0 bases and J by 1 base, with 7 bases between them. CDR3 bases: TGTGCCAGCAGCTTAGCTGCGGATTCCTACGAGCAGTACTTC. Protein: CASSLAADSYEQYF.

This chain's CDR3 is CASSIIGTGSYEQYF. As DNA, the CDR3 is TGTGCCAGTAGTATAATAGGGACGGGATCCTACGAGCAGTACTTC. The chain links TRBV19 to TRBJ2-7, with D possibly being TRBD1 or TRBD2 (5 bases each). The CDR3 sequence is 15 residues long. The V end was cut by 2 bases, the J end by 1 base, with 12 bases between. CDR1 and CDR2 (germline): LNHDA, SQIVND (reference sequence).

This chain uses TRBV27 with TRBJ2-1, with TRBD2 matching over 8 bases. The CDR3 is 17 residues long. Germline CDR1 reads MNHEY; CDR2 reads SMNVEV (reference sequence). V dropped 5 bases and J dropped 7; count of bases not matched to a gene: 16. CDR3 DNA sequence: TGTGCCAGCAGTCCCAGGATCGGGAGGGCCACTATTAATGAGCAGTTCTTC. It yields the protein CASSPRIGRATINEQFF.

The chain combines TRBV2 with TRBJ2-7, with 9 bases identical to TRBD1. The CDR3 has 15 amino acids. J gave up 6 bases and V 1 base, and 7 bases lay outside the gene matches. Germline CDR1 SNHLY, CDR2 FYNNEI. DNA of the CDR3: TGTGCCAGCAGTGAAGACAGGGGGCGCTTCTTCGAGCAGTACTTC. Protein product: CASSEDRGRFFEQYF.

The chain is built from TRBV6-5 and TRBJ2-2, with D perhaps assigned TRBD1 or TRBD2 (7 bases each). The V gene's germline CDR1 is MNHEY and CDR2 SVGAGI. V was shortened by 7 bases and J by 7 bases, with 19 bases between the two germline ends. The CDR3 sequence is 15 residues long. In DNA, the CDR3 is TGTGCCAGCATTCCCCAGGGGGGGTACAACGGGGAGCTGTTTTTT. Protein sequence: CASIPQGGYNGELFF.

The chain uses TRBV4-1 and TRBJ1-4, with TRBD1 as a possible D gene (5 bases). Between the trimmed V and J ends, which lost 0 bases and 8 bases, there was a span of 22 bases. The length of the CDR3 is 18 residues. From germline, CDR1 is MGHRA and CDR2 YSYEKL. The CDR3 nucleotides are TGCGCCAGCAGCCAAGAAATCGGGGCCGGAAGGGGCGGGGAAAAACTGTTTTTT. The encoded protein is CASSQEIGAGRGGEKLFF.

The rearrangement joins TRBV18 to TRBJ1-1, with unresolved D. CDR3 length equals 13 residues. V lost 3 bases and J lost 3, with 8 bases in between. CDR1 and CDR2 from the germline V gene are KGHSH and LQKENI. The DNA for the CDR3 is TGTGCCAGCTCACCCGGCGGAGACACTGAAGCTTTCTTT. Translated: CASSPGGDTEAFF.

This clone was counted once. This sequence joins TRBV13 and TRBJ2-2, with TRBD2 matching over 9 bases. CDR3 size: 17 residues. The germline V gene has CDR1 PRHDT and CDR2 FYEKMQ (reference sequence). V shed 3 bases and J 3 bases; nucleotides not matched to a gene: 8. The CDR3 is CASSLVSGSRDTGELFF. CDR3 sequence (DNA): TGTGCCAGCAGCTTGGTTAGCGGGAGCCGGGACACCGGGGAGCTGTTTTTT.

The CDR3 protein is CASSSLRYSNQPQHF. For the CDR3, the DNA is TGTGCCAGCAGTTCACTGCGCTATAGCAATCAGCCCCAGCATTTT. The rearrangement links TRBV28 to TRBJ1-5; D uncertain. The CDR3 contains 15 residues. Germline loops: CDR1 MDHEN, CDR2 SYDVKM. V shed 4 bases and J shed 0 bases, with 10 bases lying between them. The whole variable domain, filled in from reference TRBV28 and TRBJ1-5, reads DVKVTQSSRYLVKRTGEKVFLECVQDMDHENMFWYRQDPGLGLRLIYFSYDVKMKEKGDIPEGYSVSREKKERFSLILESASTNQTSMYLCASSSLRYSNQPQHFGDGTRLSIL.

This clone was detected only once. The rearrangement uses TRBV4-2 and TRBJ2-7; 9 nucleotides line up with TRBD1. The CDR3 totals 14 residues. The germline gives CDR1 LGHNA, CDR2 YNFKEQ. With V trimmed by 1 base and J by 10 bases, 8 bases remained unmatched. CDR3 amino acids: CASSQGRDREEQYF. The CDR3, as DNA: TGTGCCAGCAGCCAAGGTCGGGACAGGGAGGAACAGTACTTC.

The chain uses TRBV19 and TRBJ2-2; 8 bases are shared with TRBD1. The CDR3 has 15 amino acids. After removal of 0 bases from V and 6 bases from J, the junction contained 3 bases not matched to a gene. The V gene's germline CDR1 is LNHDA and CDR2 SQIVND (reference sequence). CDR3 loop: CASSIEDRVAGELFF. CDR3 sequence (DNA): TGTGCCAGTAGTATAGAGGACAGGGTGGCCGGGGAGCTGTTTTTT.

This clone came up once. J is TRBJ2-1 and V is TRBV7-6, with D possibly TRBD1 on 5 matching bases. CDR1 is SGHVS and CDR2 is FNYEAQ in the germline V gene. Trimming cost V 5 bases and J 9 bases, with 14 bases left between them. CDR3 length: 13 amino acids. Here the CDR3 DNA reads TGTGCCAGCAGCCTAACAGGTTCGGGTGAGCAGTTCTTC. Protein sequence: CASSLTGSGEQFF.